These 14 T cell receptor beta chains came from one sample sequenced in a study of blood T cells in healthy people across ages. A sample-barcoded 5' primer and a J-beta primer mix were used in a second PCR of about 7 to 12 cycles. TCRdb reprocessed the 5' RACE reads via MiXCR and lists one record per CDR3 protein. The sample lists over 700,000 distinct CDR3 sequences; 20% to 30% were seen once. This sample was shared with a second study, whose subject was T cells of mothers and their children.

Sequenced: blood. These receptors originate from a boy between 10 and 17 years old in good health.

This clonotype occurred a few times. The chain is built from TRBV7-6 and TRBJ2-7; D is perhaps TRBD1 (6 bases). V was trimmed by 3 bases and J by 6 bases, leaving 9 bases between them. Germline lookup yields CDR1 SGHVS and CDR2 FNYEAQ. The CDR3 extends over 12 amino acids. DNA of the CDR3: TGTGCCAGCAGCTTCCCCAGGGGCGAGCAGTACTTC. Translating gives CASSFPRGEQYF. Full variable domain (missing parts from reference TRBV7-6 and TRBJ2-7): GAGVSQSPRYKVTKRGQDVALRCDPISGHVSLYWYRQALGQGPEFLTYFNYEAQQDKSGLPNDRFSAERPEGSISTLTIQRTEQRDSAMYRCASSFPRGEQYFGPGTRLTVT.

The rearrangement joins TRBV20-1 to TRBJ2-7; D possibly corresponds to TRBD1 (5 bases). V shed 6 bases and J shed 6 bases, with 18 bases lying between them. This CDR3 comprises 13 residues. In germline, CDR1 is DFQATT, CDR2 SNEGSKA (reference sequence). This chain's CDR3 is CSAKGLTPREQYF. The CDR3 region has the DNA TGCAGTGCGAAGGGGCTCACCCCTCGCGAGCAGTACTTC.

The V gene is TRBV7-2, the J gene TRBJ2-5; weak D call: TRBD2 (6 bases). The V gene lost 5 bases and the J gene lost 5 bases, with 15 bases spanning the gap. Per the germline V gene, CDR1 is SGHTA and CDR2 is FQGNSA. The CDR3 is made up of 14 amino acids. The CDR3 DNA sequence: TGTGCCAGCAGCAGGGAGGACCAATGGGAGACCCAGTACTTC. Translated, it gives CASSREDQWETQYF.

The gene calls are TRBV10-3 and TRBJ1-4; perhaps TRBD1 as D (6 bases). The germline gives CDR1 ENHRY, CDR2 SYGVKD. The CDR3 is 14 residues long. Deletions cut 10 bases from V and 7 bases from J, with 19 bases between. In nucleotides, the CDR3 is TGTGCCACCCAACCGGGCCAAGGGGGTGAAAAACTGTTTTTT. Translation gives CATQPGQGGEKLFF.

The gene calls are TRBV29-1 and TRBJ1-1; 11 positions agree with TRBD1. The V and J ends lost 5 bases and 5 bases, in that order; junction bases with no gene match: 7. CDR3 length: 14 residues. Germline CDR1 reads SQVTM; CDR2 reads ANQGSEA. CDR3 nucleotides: TGCAGCGTTAAGGGACAGGGGGTTTATACTGAAGCTTTCTTT. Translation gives CSVKGQGVYTEAFF.

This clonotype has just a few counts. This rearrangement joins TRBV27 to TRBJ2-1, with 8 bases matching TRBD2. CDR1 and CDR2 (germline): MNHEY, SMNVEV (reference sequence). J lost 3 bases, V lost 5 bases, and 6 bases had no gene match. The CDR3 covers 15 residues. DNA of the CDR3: TGTGCCAGCAGTCTTCGGGGGGGCGGCTACAATGAGCAGTTCTTC. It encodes CASSLRGGGYNEQFF.

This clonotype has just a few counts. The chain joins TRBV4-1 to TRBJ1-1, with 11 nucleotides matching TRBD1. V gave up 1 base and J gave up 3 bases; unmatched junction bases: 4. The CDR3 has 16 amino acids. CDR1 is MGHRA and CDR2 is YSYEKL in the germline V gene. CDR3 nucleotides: TGCGCCAGCAGCCAAGTGGACAGGGGGCACGACACTGAAGCTTTCTTT. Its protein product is CASSQVDRGHDTEAFF.

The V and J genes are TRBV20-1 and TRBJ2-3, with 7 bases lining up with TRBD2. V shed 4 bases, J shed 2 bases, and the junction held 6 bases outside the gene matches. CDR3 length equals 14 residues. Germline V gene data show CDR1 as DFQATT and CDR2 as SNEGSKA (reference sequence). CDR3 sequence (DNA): TGCAGTGCTACGGGGGGAAGATACACAGATACGCAGTATTTT. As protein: CSATGGRYTDTQYF.

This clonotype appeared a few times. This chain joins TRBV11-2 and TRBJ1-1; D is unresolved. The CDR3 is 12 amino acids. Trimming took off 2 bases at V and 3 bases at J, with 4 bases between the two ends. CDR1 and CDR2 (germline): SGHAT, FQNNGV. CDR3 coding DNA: TGTGCCAGCAGCTTACAGGACACTGAAGCTTTCTTT. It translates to CASSLQDTEAFF. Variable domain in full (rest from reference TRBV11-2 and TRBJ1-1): EAGVAQSPRYKIIEKRQSVAFWCNPISGHATLYWYQQILGQGPKLLIQFQNNGVVDDSQLPKDRFSAERLKGVDSTLKIQPAKLEDSAVYLCASSLQDTEAFFGQGTRLTVV.

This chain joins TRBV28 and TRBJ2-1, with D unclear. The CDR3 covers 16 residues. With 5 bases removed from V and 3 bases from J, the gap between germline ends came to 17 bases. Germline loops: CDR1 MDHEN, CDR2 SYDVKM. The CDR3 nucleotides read TGTGCCAGCAGTCAGGACGGATCCCCGATCTACAATGAGCAGTTCTTC. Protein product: CASSQDGSPIYNEQFF.

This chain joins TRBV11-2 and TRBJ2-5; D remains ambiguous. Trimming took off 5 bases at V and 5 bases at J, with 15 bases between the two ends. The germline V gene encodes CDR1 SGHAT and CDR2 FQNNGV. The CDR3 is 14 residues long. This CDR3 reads CASSPLAVGETQYF. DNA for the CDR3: TGTGCCAGCAGCCCCCTGGCAGTCGGGGAGACCCAGTACTTC. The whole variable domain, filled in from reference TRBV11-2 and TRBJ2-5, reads EAGVAQSPRYKIIEKRQSVAFWCNPISGHATLYWYQQILGQGPKLLIQFQNNGVVDDSQLPKDRFSAERLKGVDSTLKIQPAKLEDSAVYLCASSPLAVGETQYFGPGTRLLVL.

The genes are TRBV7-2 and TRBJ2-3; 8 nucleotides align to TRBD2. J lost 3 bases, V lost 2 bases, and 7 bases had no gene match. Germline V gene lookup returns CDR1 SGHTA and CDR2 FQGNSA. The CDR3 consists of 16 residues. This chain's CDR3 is CASSLRVPSGTDTQYF. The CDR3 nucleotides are TGTGCCAGCAGCTTACGCGTCCCTAGCGGGACAGATACGCAGTATTTT.

In nucleotides, the CDR3 is TGTGCCACCAGCAGAGATAGGTCGAGCGGGGACGAGCAGTACTTC. Its translation: CATSRDRSSGDEQYF. The chain uses TRBV15 and TRBJ2-7, with 7 bases matching TRBD2. The CDR3 has 15 residues. Germline lookup yields CDR1 LNHNV and CDR2 YYDKDF (reference sequence). Trimming removed 0 bases from V and 5 bases from J; junction bases left unmatched: 7.

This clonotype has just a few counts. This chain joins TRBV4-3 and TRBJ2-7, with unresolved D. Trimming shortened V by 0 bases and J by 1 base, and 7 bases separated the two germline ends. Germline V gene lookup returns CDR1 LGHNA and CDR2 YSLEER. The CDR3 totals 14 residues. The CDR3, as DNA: TGCGCCAGCAGCCAAGAGGTGGGATCCTACGAGCAGTACTTC. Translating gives CASSQEVGSYEQYF.